Described below is a single TCR beta chain sequence and its context. As originally analysed: Cell counts per sample came from amplifying reference gene primers. Assay used: immunoSEQ multiplex PCR; TCRdb lists only in-frame clones, some missing. Clonal size and the V and J genes are those of that table, whereas D and trimming came from the DNA. The sample lists 200,000 or so clones, roughly 80% occurring once. This CDR3 has 14 residues. V dropped 5 bases and J dropped 4 bases, with 11 bases sitting between them. Germline CDR1 is LNHDA and CDR2 is SQIVND (reference sequence). This entry belongs to a study of blood T cell repertoires in COVID-19. Whole-study context: PBMCs, B-cell-depleted T cells, or T cells were the source of the cDNA or gDNA that made up the material.

Sequencing was done on a sample of PBMCs or T cells enriched from blood (not recorded which). This receptor was identified in a woman aged 40 to 50 with acute COVID-19. The rearrangement joins TRBV19 to TRBJ2-2; possibly TRBD1 for D (5 bases). The CDR3 region is CASSAGQLTGELFF. The CDR3 DNA sequence: TGTGCCAGTAGTGCAGGGCAGCTCACCGGGGAGCTGTTTTTT.